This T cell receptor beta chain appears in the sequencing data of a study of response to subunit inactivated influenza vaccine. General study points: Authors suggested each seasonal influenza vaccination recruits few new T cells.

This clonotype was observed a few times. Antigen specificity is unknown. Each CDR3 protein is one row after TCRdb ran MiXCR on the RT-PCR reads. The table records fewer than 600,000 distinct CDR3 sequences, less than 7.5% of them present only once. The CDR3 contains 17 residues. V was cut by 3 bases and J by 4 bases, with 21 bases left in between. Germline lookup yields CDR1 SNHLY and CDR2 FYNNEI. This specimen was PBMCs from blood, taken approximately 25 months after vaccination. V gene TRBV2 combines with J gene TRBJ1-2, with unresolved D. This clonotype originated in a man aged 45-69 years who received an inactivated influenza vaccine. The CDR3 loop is CASSDSVRQAYRYGYTF. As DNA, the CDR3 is TGTGCCAGCAGTGACAGCGTGAGGCAGGCCTACCGCTATGGCTACACCTTC.